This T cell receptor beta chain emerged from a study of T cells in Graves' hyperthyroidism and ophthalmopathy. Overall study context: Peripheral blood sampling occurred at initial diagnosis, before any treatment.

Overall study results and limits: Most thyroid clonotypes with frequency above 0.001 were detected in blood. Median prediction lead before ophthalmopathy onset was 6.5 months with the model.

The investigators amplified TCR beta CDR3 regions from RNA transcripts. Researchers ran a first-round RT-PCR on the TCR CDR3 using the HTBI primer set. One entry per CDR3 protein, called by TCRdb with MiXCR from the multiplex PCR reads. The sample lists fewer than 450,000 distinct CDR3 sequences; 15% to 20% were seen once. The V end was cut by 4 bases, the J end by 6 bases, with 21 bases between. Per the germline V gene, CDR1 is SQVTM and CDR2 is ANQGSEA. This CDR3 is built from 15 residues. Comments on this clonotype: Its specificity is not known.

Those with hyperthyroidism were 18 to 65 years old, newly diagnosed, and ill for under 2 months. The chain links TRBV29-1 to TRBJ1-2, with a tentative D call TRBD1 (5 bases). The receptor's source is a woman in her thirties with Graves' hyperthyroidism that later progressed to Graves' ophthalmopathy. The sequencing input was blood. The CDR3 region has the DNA TGCAGCGTTGGACCCGACTCACAGGCTTCCGATGGCTACACCTTC. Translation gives CSVGPDSQASDGYTF.